This T cell receptor (beta chain) was captured by sequencing in a study of blood T cells in healthy people across ages. Study-wide context: T cells yielded about one barcoded beta molecule per two cells through template switching.

Study-wide results and caveats: The diversity estimates, figures obtained from one million T cells, were considered underestimates.

V shed 4 bases, J shed 5 bases, and the junction held 3 bases outside the gene matches. The CDR3 has 13 amino acids. A second about 6 to 12 cycle PCR used barcoded and J-beta primers. TCRdb itself ran the 5' RACE reads through MiXCR, one entry per CDR3 protein. The repertoire holds roughly 930,000 distinct CDR3 sequences, 40% to 60% seen once, with roughly 13% in the top ten. This clonotype was detected many times. Antigen: not known. V and J are TRBV12-3 or TRBV12-4 and TRBJ2-5, with TRBD1 matching over 8 bases. This sequence was found in a young man in good health. Sample: blood. The CDR3 here is CASSWTGSETQYF. For the CDR3, the DNA is TGTGCCAGCAGTTGGACAGGGTCGGAGACCCAGTACTTC.